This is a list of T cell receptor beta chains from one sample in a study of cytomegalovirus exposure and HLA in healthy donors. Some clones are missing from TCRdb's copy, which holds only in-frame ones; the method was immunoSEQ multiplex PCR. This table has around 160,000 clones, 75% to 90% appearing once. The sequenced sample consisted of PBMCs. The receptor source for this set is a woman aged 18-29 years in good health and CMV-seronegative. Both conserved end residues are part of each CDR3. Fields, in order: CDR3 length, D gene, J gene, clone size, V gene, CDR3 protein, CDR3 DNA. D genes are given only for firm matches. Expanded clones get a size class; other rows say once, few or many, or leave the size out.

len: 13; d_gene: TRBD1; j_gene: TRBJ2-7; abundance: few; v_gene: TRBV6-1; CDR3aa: CASSQRTGFEQYF; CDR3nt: TGTGCCAGCAGTCAGCGGACAGGCTTCGAGCAGTACTTC
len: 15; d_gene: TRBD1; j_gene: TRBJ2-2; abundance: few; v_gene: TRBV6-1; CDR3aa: CASSMGQGEAGELFF; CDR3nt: TGTGCCAGCAGTATGGGACAGGGTGAGGCCGGGGAGCTGTTTTTT
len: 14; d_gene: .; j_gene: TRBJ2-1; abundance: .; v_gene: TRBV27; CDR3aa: CASSLMADYNEQFF; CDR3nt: TGTGCCAGCAGTTTAATGGCAGACTACAATGAGCAGTTCTTC
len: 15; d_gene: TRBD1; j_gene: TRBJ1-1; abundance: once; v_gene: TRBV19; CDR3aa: CASSTRTGMNTEAFF; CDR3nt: TGTGCCAGTAGTACCCGGACAGGGATGAACACTGAAGCTTTCTTT
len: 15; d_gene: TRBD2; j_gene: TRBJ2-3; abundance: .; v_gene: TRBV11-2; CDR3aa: CASSLTSYSTDTQYF; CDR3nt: TGTGCCAGCAGCTTGACTAGCTATAGCACAGATACGCAGTATTTT
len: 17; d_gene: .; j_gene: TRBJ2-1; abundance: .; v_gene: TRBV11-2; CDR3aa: CASSRTVGKNPYNEQFF; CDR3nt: TGTGCCAGCAGCCGTACGGTCGGGAAGAACCCCTACAATGAGCAGTTCTTC
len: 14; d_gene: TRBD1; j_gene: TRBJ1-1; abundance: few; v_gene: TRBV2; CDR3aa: CATRGQGLNTEAFF; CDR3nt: TGTGCCACGAGAGGACAGGGGCTGAACACTGAAGCTTTCTTT
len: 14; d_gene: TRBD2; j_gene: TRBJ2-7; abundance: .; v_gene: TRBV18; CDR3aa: CASSPTGTSLVQYF; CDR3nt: TGTGCCAGCTCGCCGACCGGGACTAGCTTGGTGCAGTACTTC
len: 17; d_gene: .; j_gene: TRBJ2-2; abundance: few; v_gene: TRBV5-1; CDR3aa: CASSLGRSQGATGELFF; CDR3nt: TGCGCCAGCAGCTTGGGACGGTCACAGGGTGCCACCGGGGAGCTGTTTTTT
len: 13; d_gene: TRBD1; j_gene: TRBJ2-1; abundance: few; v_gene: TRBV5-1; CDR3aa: CASSPGQGDEQFF; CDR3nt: TGCGCCAGCAGCCCAGGACAGGGGGATGAGCAGTTCTTC
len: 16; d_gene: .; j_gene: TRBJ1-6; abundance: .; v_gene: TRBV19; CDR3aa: CASSISRSSYNSPLHF; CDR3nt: TGTGCCAGTAGTATCTCCCGGAGCTCCTATAATTCACCCCTCCACTTT
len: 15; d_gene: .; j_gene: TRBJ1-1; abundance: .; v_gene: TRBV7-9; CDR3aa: CASSLGLSANTEAFF; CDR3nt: TGTGCCAGCAGCTTAGGACTATCAGCGAACACTGAAGCTTTCTTT
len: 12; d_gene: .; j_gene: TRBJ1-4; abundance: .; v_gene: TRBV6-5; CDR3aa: CASSTQGEKLFF; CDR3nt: TGTGCCAGCAGTACTCAGGGGGAAAAACTGTTTTTT